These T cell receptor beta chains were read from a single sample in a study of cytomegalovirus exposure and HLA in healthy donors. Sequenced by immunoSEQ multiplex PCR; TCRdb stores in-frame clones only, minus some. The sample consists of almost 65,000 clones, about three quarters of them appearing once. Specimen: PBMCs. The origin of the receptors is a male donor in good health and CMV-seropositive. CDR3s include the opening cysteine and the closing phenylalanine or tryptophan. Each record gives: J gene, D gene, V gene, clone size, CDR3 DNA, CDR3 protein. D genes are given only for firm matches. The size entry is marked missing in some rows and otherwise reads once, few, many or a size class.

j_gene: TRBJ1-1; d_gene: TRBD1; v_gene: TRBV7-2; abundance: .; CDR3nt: TGTGCCAGCAGCAGTTCAGGGGGGATGAACACTGAAGCTTTCTTT; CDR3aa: CASSSSGGMNTEAFF
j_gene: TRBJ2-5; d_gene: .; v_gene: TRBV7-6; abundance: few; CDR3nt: TGTGCCAGCAGCTTAGCGGGGGGAACCCAGTACTTC; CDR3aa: CASSLAGGTQYF
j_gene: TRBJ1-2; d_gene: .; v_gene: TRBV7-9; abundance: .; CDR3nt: TGTGCCAGCAGCTTGCAGGTTCACTATGGCTACACCTTC; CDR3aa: CASSLQVHYGYTF
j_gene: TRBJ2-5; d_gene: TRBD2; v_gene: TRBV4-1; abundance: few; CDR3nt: TGCGCCAGCAGCCGCGGACTAGAGGAGACCCAGTACTTC; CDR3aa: CASSRGLEETQYF
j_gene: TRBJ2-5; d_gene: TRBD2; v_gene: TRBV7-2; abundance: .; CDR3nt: TGTGCCAGCAGCGTACGGACTAGCAGCCAAGAGACCCAGTACTTC; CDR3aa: CASSVRTSSQETQYF
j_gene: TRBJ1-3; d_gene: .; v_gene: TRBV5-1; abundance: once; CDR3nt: TGCGCCAGCAGCTTGGCCCTGGGTTCGGGTAACACCATATATTTT; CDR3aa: CASSLALGSGNTIYF
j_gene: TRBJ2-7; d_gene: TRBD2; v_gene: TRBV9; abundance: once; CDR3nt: TGTGCCAGCAGCGTAGGCGGGGGACTCTTGTACTTC; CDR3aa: CASSVGGGLLYF
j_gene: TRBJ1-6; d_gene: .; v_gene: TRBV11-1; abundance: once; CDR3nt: TGTGCCAGCAGCTTAGCGGCAGGCCGATCACCCCTCCACTTT; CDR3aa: CASSLAAGRSPLHF
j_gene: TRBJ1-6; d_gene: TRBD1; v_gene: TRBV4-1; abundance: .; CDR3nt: TGCGCCAGCAGCCGCCGGGAGACTCCTGGACAGGAACATTCACCCCTCCACTTT; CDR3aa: CASSRRETPGQEHSPLHF
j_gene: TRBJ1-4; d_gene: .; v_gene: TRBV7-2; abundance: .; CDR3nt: TGTGCCAGCAGTAAGGGGGGGAGTTTGAGGGAAAAACTGTTTTTT; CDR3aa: CASSKGGSLREKLFF
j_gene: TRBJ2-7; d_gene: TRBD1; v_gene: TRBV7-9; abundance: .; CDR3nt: TGTGCCAGCAGCCCAAGGACAGGAAATCCCTACGAGCAGTACTTC; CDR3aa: CASSPRTGNPYEQYF
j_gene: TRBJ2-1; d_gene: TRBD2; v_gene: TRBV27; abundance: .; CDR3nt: TGTGCCAGCATCCTTCCGGGGCTAGCGGCCCCCGAGCAGTTCTTC; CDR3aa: CASILPGLAAPEQFF
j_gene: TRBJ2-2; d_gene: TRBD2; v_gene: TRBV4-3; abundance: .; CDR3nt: TGCGCCAGCAGCCAAGAGAATGGGCTAGCGGGGGCCAACACCGGGGAGCTGTTTTTT; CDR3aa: CASSQENGLAGANTGELFF
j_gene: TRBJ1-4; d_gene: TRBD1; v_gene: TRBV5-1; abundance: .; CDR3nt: TGCGCCAGCAGCACTGGACAGGGGTTGGACGAAAAACTGTTTTTT; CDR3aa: CASSTGQGLDEKLFF
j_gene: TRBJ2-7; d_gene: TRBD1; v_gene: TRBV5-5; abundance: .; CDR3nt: TGTGCCAGCAGCCCGACAGGGTTCCCCGAGCAGTACTTC; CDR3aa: CASSPTGFPEQYF
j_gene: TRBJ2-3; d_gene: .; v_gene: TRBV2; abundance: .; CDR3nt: TGTGCCAGCAGTGGGCCAAAGCGCCAGGGTACGCAGTATTTT; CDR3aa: CASSGPKRQGTQYF
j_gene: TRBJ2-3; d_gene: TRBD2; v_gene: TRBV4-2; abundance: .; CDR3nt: TGTGCCAGCAGCCAAGATCGGGGCGGGGGGGCAGATACGCAGTATTTT; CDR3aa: CASSQDRGGGADTQYF
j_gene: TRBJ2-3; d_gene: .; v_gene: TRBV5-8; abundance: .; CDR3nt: TGTGCCAGCAGCTTGGCTGGGGCCGGGACAGATACGCAGTATTTT; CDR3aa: CASSLAGAGTDTQYF
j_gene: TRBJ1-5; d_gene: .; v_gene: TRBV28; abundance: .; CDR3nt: TGTGCCAGCACCCTCTCAGGGCCGCCCCAGCATTTT; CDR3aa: CASTLSGPPQHF
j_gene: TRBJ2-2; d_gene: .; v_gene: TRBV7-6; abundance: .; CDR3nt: TGTGCCAGCAGCGAGTCCTACACCGGGGAGCTGTTTTTT; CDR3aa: CASSESYTGELFF
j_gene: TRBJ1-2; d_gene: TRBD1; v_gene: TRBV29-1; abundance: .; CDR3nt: TGCAGCGTTCCCGACAGGGAAGTCAATGGCTACACCTTC; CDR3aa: CSVPDREVNGYTF
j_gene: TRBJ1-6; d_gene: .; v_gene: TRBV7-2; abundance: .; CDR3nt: TGTGCCAGCAGCTTAGCGCGGGGTTCTTCACCCCTCCACTTT; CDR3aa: CASSLARGSSPLHF
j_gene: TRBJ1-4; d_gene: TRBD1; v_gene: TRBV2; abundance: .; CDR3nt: TGTGCCAGCAGCGTAAACAGGGGGCCGGGTGAAAAACTGTTTTTT; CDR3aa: CASSVNRGPGEKLFF
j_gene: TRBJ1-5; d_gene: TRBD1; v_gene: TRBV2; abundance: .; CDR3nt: TGTGCCAGCAGTACCGAGGGGGCTTCTCAGCCCCAGCATTTT; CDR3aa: CASSTEGASQPQHF
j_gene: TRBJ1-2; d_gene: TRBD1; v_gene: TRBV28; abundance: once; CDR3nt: TGTGATAGGGACAGGGCCCATTATGGCTACACCTTC; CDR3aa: CDRDRAHYGYTF
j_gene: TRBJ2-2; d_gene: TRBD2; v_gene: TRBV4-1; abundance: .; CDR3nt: TGCGCCAGCAGTTTCGACGTAAGCGGGGGGGCGAACGGGGAGCTGTTTTTT; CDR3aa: CASSFDVSGGANGELFF
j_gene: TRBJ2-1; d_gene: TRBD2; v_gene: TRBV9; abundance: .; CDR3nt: TGTGCCAGCAGGCGGGGGTACTCCTACAATGAGCAGTTCTTC; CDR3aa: CASRRGYSYNEQFF